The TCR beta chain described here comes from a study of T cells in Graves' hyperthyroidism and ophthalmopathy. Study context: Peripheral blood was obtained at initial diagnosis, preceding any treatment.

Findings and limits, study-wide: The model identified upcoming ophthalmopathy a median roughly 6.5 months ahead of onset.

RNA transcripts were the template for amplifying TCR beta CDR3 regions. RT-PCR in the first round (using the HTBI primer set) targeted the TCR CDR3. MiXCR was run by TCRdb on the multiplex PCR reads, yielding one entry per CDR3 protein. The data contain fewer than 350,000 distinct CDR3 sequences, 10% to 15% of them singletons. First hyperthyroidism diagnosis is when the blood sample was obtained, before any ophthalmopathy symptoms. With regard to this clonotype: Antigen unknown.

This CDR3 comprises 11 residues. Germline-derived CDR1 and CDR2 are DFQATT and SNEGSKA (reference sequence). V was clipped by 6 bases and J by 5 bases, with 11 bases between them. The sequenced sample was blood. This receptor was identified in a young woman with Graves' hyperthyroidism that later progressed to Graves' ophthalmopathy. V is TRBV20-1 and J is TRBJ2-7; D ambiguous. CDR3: CSAQDSDEQYF. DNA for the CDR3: TGCAGTGCCCAAGACTCAGACGAGCAGTACTTC.